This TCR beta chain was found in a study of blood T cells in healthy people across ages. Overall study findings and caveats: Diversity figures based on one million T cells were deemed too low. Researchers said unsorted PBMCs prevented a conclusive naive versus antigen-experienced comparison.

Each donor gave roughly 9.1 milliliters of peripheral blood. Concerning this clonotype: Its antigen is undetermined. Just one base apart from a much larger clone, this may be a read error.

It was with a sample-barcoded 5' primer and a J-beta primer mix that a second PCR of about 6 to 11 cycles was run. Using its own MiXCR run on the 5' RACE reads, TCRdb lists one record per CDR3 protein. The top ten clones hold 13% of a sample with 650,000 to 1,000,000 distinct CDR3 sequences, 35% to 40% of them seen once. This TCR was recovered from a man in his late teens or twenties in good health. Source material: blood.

CDR3 sequence reads: CASSALGGTDTQYF. The CDR3 bases are TGTGCCAGCAGCGCCCTAGGGGGCACAGATACGCAGTATTTT. The chain uses TRBV11-2 and TRBJ2-3; possibly TRBD1 for D (5 bases). Germline CDR1 is SGHAT and CDR2 is FQNNGV. The CDR3 spans 14 residues. The V and J ends lost 5 bases and 1 base respectively, with 10 bases between them.